One and the same sample provided the 23 T cell receptor beta chains below, sequenced in a study of shared clonotypes between healthy human individuals. Sequenced by immunoSEQ multiplex PCR; TCRdb stores in-frame clones only, minus some. The data hold 2 million to 2.5 million clones, with about 94% observed a single time. Sequencing was done on a sample of naive CD4+ T cells sorted from blood. Subset here: CD45RA+ positively selected. The receptors originated from a man aged 18 to 30 in good health.

This chain joins TRBV28 and TRBJ1-1; D unclear. Between the trimmed V and J ends, which lost 4 bases and 10 bases, there was a span of 13 bases. Germline V gives CDR1 MDHEN, CDR2 SYDVKM. The CDR3 covers 12 residues. As DNA, the CDR3 is TGTGCCAGCAGTTCCGCGGGGATGGGAGCTTTCTTT. This translates into CASSSAGMGAFF.

V usage is TRBV30 and J usage is TRBJ1-6, with no clear D. Germline V gives CDR1 GTSNPN, CDR2 SVGIG (reference sequence). This CDR3 has 15 amino acids. The V gene lost 0 bases and the J gene lost 11 bases, with 17 bases spanning the gap. The CDR3 sequence is CAWSVRRTAGTPLHF. The CDR3 DNA follows: TGTGCCTGGAGTGTACGGAGGACCGCCGGGACACCCCTCCACTTT.

The gene calls are TRBV15 and TRBJ1-6, with D perhaps matching TRBD1 (5 bases). The V gene's germline CDR1 is LNHNV and CDR2 YYDKDF (reference sequence). The CDR3 has 16 amino acids. Trimming took off 5 bases at V and 10 bases at J, with 21 bases between the two ends. The CDR3, as DNA: TGTGCCACCAGCCGTGAGTGGGGCGCGGAGAAATCACCCCTCCACTTT. Translated: CATSREWGAEKSPLHF.

The chain employs TRBV5-4 and TRBJ1-2, with D hard to call. This CDR3 region has 13 residues. V gave up 1 base and J gave up 6 bases, with 10 bases separating them. The germline gives CDR1 SGHNT, CDR2 YYREEE (reference sequence). CDR3 bases: TGTGCCAGCAGCTTGAAGGGTGGTGATGGCTACACCTTC. Translating gives CASSLKGGDGYTF.

This clone was recorded once. The chain uses TRBV9 and TRBJ2-5; the D gene is possibly TRBD1 (6 bases). V was pared by 0 bases and J by 5 bases, with 14 bases between. Germline values: CDR1 SGDLS, CDR2 YYNGEE. The CDR3 consists of 15 residues. CDR3 nucleotides: TGTGCCAGCAGCGTAGAAGAGTGGCAGGGGGAGACCCAGTACTTC. Translated: CASSVEEWQGETQYF. Based on the CDR3 plus reference TRBV9 and TRBJ2-5, the full variable domain is DSGVTQTPKHLITATGQRVTLRCSPRSGDLSVYWYQQSLDQGLQFLIQYYNGEERAKGNILERFSAQQFPDLHSELNLSSLELGDSALYFCASSVEEWQGETQYFGPGTRLLVL.

CDR3 nucleotides: TGTGCCAGCAGCTTAGGGCGGGAGAGGAGCAATGAGCAGTTCTTC. As protein: CASSLGRERSNEQFF. The genes are TRBV7-2 and TRBJ2-1, with 7 bases identical to TRBD2. The CDR3 totals 15 residues. In germline, CDR1 is SGHTA, CDR2 FQGNSA. Unmatched junction bases numbered 6, after V lost 1 base and J lost 6 bases.

As regards this clone: Other DNA sequences of this sample code for an identical CDR3. The chain combines TRBV5-1 with TRBJ2-1, with TRBD2 identical over 7 bases. The CDR3 has 15 amino acids. Germline CDR1 and CDR2: SGHRS and YFSETQ. The J segment lost 2 bases and the V segment lost 0 bases, leaving 2 bases of the junction unmatched. In DNA form, the CDR3 reads TGCGCCAGCAGCTTGGGCGGGGGTGCCTACAATGAGCAGTTCTTC. Residues: CASSLGGGAYNEQFF.

The CDR3 protein is CAWRPPLGEQNIQYF. The DNA of the CDR3 is TGTGCCTGGAGGCCGCCCCTCGGGGAGCAAAACATTCAGTACTTC. The chain recombines TRBV30 with TRBJ2-4; a weak D match, TRBD2 (5 bases). This CDR3 contains 15 residues. The V gene's germline CDR1 is GTSNPN and CDR2 SVGIG (reference sequence). Trimming pared 3 bases from V and 5 bases from J, leaving 17 bases between.

The chain couples TRBV5-1 to TRBJ2-6; D possibly corresponds to TRBD1 (5 bases). The CDR3 contains 14 residues. Per the germline V gene, CDR1 is SGHRS and CDR2 is YFSETQ. V lost 5 bases and J 4 bases, leaving 10 bases between the germline ends. The CDR3 DNA follows: TGCGCCAGCAGTCAGGGAACCGGGGCCAACGTCCTGACTTTC. It encodes CASSQGTGANVLTF.

The chain carries TRBV6-1 and TRBJ2-1, with 10 bases identical to TRBD2. The CDR3 extends over 15 amino acids. Germline loops: CDR1 MNHNS, CDR2 SASEGT. V was clipped by 6 bases and J by 7 bases; unmatched bases: 9. CDR3 bases: TGTGCCAGCAGAGCCGGGACTAGCGCTGGGAATGAGCAGTTCTTC. It is translated as CASRAGTSAGNEQFF.

The rearrangement uses TRBV5-6 and TRBJ2-3; 9 nucleotides align to TRBD2. Germline trimming cut 2 bases from V and 3 bases from J; bases unmatched to any gene: 4. The length of the CDR3 is 15 residues. Germline V gene data show CDR1 as SGHDT and CDR2 as YYEEEE. The CDR3: CASSLGLAMTDTQYF. The CDR3 nucleotides are TGTGCCAGCAGCTTAGGACTAGCGATGACAGATACGCAGTATTTT.

CDR3 amino acids: CAWTEAGPFGYTF. The CDR3 DNA reads as TGTGCCTGGACCGAGGCAGGGCCGTTTGGCTACACCTTC. The chain combines TRBV30 with TRBJ1-2; TRBD1 is a possible D gene (5 bases). V was shortened by 4 bases and J by 7 bases, with 16 bases between the two germline ends. The CDR3 is 13 amino acids. From germline, CDR1 is GTSNPN and CDR2 SVGIG (reference sequence).

A note on this clone: The same CDR3 is also encoded by other DNA sequences in this sample. This CDR3 reads CASSYSGTGLYEQYF. CDR3 bases: TGTGCCAGCAGTTATTCCGGGACAGGGCTCTACGAGCAGTACTTC. The V gene is TRBV6-5, the J gene TRBJ2-7; 9 nucleotides line up with TRBD1. The CDR3 runs to 15 residues. Trimming removed 3 bases from V and 3 bases from J; junction bases left unmatched: 6. CDR1 MNHEY and CDR2 SVGAGI come from the germline V gene.

CDR3 sequence: CSVEAQPGTEAFF. CDR3 bases: TGCAGCGTTGAGGCACAACCCGGCACTGAAGCTTTCTTT. The chain recombines TRBV29-1 with TRBJ1-1; D is unresolved. Trimming stripped 3 bases from V and 4 bases from J, with 12 bases between. CDR1 is SQVTM and CDR2 is ANQGSEA in the germline V gene. CDR3 length equals 13 residues.

The chain has TRBV2 and TRBJ2-7; D gene ambiguous. The germline V gene encodes CDR1 SNHLY and CDR2 FYNNEI. The CDR3 loop spans 11 amino acids. Trimming shortened V by 3 bases and J by 5 bases, and 5 bases separated the two germline ends. The CDR3 region is CASSDPDEQYF. The DNA for the CDR3 is TGTGCCAGCAGTGATCCCGACGAGCAGTACTTC.

The rearrangement joins TRBV7-2 to TRBJ2-5; D is uncertain. This CDR3 contains 14 residues. V gave up 8 bases and J gave up 5 bases, with 18 bases separating them. Per germline, CDR1 SGHTA and CDR2 FQGNSA. The CDR3 bases are TGTGCCAGCGGCCTCTGGTATGGATCGGAGACCCAGTACTTC. Protein: CASGLWYGSETQYF.

V and J are TRBV25-1 and TRBJ2-3, with 9 bases that match TRBD1. V lost 3 bases, J lost 5 bases, and 9 bases stayed unmatched. The CDR3 consists of 16 residues. Germline lookup yields CDR1 MGHDK and CDR2 SYGVNS. CDR3 DNA: TGTGCCAGCAGTGACGGGAGACAGGGGGGAAGAGATACGCAGTATTTT. It yields the protein CASSDGRQGGRDTQYF.

V is TRBV7-2 and J is TRBJ1-2, with D uncertain. The CDR3 spans 14 residues. The germline V gene encodes CDR1 SGHTA and CDR2 FQGNSA. V lost 5 bases and J 5 bases, leaving 15 bases between the germline ends. The CDR3 region has the DNA TGTGCCAGCAGCCCTGCTGGGCCTGTTTATGGCTACACCTTC. Translating gives CASSPAGPVYGYTF.

This chain connects TRBV2 to TRBJ1-2; D is uncertain. Germline V CDR1 and CDR2: SNHLY, FYNNEI. This CDR3 has 12 amino acids. The ends were cut back, 4 bases at V and 8 bases at J, with 11 bases in the middle. The CDR3 nucleotides are TGTGCCAGCAGTGTAGGGTCTCGCGGCTACACCTTC. It specifies CASSVGSRGYTF.

The V call is TRBV6-6, the J call TRBJ1-1; the D gene is possibly TRBD1 (5 bases). Trimming shortened V by 4 bases and J by 8 bases, and 14 bases separated the two germline ends. The CDR3 consists of 13 residues. Germline CDR1 and CDR2: MNHNY and SVGAGI (reference sequence). The CDR3 coding sequence is TGTGCCAGCAGTTGGCAAACCGGGGGAGAAGCTTTCTTT. Translating it yields CASSWQTGGEAFF.

The DNA for the CDR3 is TGTGCCAGCAGCTTAGTGGGGGAGAATCAGCCCCAGCATTTT. It specifies CASSLVGENQPQHF. The rearrangement links TRBV7-8 to TRBJ1-5; tentative D call: TRBD1 (5 bases). This CDR3 has 14 residues. V was pared by 1 base and J by 4 bases, with 8 bases between. Germline CDR1 reads SGHVS; CDR2 reads FQNEAQ.

A note on this clone: This sample also contains other DNA sequences that code for the same CDR3. This sequence joins TRBV30 and TRBJ2-3; D might be TRBD2 (5 bases). The CDR3 loop spans 13 amino acids. V was pared by 3 bases and J by 1 base, with 8 bases between. The germline V gene encodes CDR1 GTSNPN and CDR2 SVGIG (reference sequence). CDR3 amino acids: CAWSPGGTDTQYF. The CDR3, as DNA: TGTGCCTGGAGCCCCGGGGGCACAGATACGCAGTATTTT.

V is TRBV28 and J is TRBJ1-5; D possibly corresponds to TRBD1 (5 bases). The CDR3 has 13 residues. Per germline, CDR1 MDHEN and CDR2 SYDVKM. The V and J ends lost 2 bases and 9 bases respectively, with 11 bases between them. CDR3 amino acids: CASSLDLGVPQHF. As DNA, the CDR3 is TGTGCCAGCAGTTTAGATCTGGGGGTGCCCCAGCATTTT.